This paragraph covers one T cell receptor (beta chain) sequence. In the authors' workflow: Estimation of nucleated cell counts relied on the amplification of reference gene primers. Method: immunoSEQ multiplex PCR; TCRdb's copy keeps in-frame clones and lacks some. V and J calls and clone size follow that table, whereas D and trimming were derived from the DNA. The table lists some 140,000 clones, roughly four fifths of them singletons. The data stem from a study of blood T cell repertoires in COVID-19. Study-level background: Collection of acute and convalescent COVID-19 samples took place in the United States, Italy and Spain. T cells, B-cell-depleted T cells, or PBMCs supplied cDNA or gDNA.

This TCR was recovered from a woman aged 80 or over with acute or convalescent COVID-19. Input material: peripheral blood.

CDR3 nucleotide sequence: TGTGCCAGCAGCTTACCGACAGGGAAGGGCGGGGAGCTGTTTTTT. Protein: CASSLPTGKGGELFF. The rearrangement links TRBV7-3 to TRBJ2-2; TRBD1 matches at 7 bases. Germline assignment: CDR1 SGHTA and CDR2 FQGTGA. This CDR3 comprises 15 residues. V shed 2 bases and J 7 bases; nucleotides not matched to a gene: 7.